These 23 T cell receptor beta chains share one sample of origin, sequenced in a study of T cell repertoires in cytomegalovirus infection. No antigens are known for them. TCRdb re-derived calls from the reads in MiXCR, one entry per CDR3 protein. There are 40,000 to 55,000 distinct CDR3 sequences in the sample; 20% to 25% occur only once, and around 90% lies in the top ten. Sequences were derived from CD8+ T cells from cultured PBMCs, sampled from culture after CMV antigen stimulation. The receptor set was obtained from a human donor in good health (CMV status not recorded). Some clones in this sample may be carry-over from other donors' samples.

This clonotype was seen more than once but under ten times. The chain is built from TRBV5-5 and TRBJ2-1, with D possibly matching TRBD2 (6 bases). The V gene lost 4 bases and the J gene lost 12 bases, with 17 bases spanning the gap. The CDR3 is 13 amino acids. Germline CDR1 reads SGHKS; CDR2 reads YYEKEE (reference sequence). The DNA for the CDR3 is TGTGCCAGCAGCCCTGGGACTCGATCCCTGCAGTTCTTC. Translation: CASSPGTRSLQFF.

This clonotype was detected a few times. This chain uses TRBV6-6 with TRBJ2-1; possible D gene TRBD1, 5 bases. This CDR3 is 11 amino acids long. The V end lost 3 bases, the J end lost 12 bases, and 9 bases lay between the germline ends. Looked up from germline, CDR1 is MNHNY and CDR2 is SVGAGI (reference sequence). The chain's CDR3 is CASSYVGAQFF. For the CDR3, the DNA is TGTGCCAGCAGTTATGTAGGGGCGCAGTTCTTC.

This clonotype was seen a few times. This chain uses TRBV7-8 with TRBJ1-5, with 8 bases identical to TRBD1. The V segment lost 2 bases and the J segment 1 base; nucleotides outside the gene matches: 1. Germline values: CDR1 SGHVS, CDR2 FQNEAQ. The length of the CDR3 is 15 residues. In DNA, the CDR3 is TGTGCCAGCAGCTTACGGACAGGGAGCAATCAGCCCCAGCATTTT. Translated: CASSLRTGSNQPQHF. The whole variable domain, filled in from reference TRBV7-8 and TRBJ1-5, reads GAGVSQSPRYKVAKRGQDVALRCDPISGHVSLFWYQQALGQGPEFLTYFQNEAQLDKSGLPSDRFFAERPEGSVSTLKIQRTQQEDSAVYLCASSLRTGSNQPQHFGDGTRLSIL.

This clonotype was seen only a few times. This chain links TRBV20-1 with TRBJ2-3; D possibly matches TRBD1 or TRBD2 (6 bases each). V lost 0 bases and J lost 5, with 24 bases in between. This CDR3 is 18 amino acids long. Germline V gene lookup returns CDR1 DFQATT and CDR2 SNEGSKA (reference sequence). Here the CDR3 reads CSARDLHLRDKGGDTQYF. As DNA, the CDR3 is TGCAGTGCTAGAGATCTTCATCTACGGGACAAGGGGGGAGATACGCAGTATTTT.

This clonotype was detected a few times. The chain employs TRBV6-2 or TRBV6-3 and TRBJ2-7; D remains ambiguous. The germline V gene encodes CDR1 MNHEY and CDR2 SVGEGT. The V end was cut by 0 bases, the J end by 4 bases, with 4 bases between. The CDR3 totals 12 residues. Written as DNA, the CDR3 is TGTGCCAGCAGTTACTCGAAATACGAGCAGTACTTC. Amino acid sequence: CASSYSKYEQYF.

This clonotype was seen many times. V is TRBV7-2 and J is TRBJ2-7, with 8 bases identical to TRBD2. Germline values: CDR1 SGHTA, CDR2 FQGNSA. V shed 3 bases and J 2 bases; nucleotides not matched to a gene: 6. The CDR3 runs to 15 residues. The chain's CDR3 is CASSLGLAGPYEQYF. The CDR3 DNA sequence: TGTGCCAGCAGCTTGGGGCTAGCGGGCCCCTACGAGCAGTACTTC.

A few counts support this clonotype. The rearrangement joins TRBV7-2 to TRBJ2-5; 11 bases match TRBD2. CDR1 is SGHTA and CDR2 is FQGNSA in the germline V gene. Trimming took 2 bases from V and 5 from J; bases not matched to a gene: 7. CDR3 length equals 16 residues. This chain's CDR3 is CASSLYSGGAGETQYF. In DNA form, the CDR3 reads TGTGCCAGCAGCTTATATAGCGGGGGGGCTGGGGAGACCCAGTACTTC.

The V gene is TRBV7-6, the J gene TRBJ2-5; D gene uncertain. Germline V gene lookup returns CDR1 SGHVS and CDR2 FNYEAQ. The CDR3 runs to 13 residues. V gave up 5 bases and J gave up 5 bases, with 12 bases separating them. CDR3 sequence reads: CASSLKSEETQYF. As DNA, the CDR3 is TGTGCCAGCAGCCTCAAAAGCGAGGAGACCCAGTACTTC.

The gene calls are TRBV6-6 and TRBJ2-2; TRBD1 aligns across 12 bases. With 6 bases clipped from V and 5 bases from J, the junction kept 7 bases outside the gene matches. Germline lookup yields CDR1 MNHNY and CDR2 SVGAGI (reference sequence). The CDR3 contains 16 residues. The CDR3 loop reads CASRPGQGARTGELFF. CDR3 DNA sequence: TGTGCCAGCAGACCGGGACAGGGGGCGCGGACCGGGGAGCTGTTTTTT.

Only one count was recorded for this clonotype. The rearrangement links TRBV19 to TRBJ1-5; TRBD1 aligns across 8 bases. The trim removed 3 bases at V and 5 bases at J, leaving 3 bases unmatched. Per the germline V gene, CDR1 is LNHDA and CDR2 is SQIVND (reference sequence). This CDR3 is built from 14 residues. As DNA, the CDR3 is TGTGCCAGTAGTATGGCAGGGGGCCATCAGCCCCAGCATTTT. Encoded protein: CASSMAGGHQPQHF.

CDR3 bases: TGTGCCAGTTCGCCGGGACAGGGGGCGTACGAGCAGTACTTC. Its protein is CASSPGQGAYEQYF. This chain links TRBV19 with TRBJ2-7; 12 bases are a match to TRBD1. Looked up from germline, CDR1 is LNHDA and CDR2 is SQIVND (reference sequence). The ends lost 8 bases at V and 4 bases at J; junction bases unmatched: 6. The CDR3 spans 14 residues.

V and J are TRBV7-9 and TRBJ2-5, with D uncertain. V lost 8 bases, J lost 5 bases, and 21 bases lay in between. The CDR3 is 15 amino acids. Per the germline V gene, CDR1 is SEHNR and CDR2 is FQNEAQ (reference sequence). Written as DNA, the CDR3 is TGTGCCAGCGTCCTCGGGCTGGCTCCCCGGGAGACCCAGTACTTC. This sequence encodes CASVLGLAPRETQYF.

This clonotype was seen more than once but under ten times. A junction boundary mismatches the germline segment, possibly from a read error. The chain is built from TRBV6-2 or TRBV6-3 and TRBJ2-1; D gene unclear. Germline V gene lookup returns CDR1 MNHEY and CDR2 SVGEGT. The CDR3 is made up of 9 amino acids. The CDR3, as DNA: TGTGCCAGCGGTTATGAGCAGTTCTTC. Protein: CASGYEQFF.

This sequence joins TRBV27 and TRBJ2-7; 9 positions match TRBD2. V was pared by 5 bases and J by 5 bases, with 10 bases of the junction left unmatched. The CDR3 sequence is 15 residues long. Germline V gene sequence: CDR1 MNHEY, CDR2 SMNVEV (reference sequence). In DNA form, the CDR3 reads TGTGCCAGCAGTCCAAGGCCTAGCGGGACCCACGAGCAGTACTTC. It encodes CASSPRPSGTHEQYF.

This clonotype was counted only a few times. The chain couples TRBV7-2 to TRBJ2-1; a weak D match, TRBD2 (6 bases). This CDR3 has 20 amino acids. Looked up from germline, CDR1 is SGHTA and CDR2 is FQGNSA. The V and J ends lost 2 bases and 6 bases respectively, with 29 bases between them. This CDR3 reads CASSLRGPLGSLPSVNEQFF. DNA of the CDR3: TGTGCCAGCAGCTTAAGGGGCCCATTAGGTAGCCTACCTAGCGTCAATGAGCAGTTCTTC.

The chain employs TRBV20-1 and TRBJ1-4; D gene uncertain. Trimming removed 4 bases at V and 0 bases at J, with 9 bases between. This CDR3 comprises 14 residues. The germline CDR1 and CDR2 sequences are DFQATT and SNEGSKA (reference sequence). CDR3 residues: CSAKETATNEKLFF. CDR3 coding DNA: TGCAGTGCTAAGGAGACTGCAACTAATGAAAAACTGTTTTTT.

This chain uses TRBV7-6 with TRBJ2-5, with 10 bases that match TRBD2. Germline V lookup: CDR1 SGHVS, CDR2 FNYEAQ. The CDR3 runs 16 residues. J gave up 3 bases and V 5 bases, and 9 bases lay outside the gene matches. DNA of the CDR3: TGTGCCAGCAGCCATCCTCAGGGACTAGCGAAAGAGACCCAGTACTTC. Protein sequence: CASSHPQGLAKETQYF.

In nucleotides, the CDR3 is TGTGCCAGCACCCCGGGGGTAGGACTGAACACTGAAGCTTTCTTT. Amino acid sequence: CASTPGVGLNTEAFF. The genes are TRBV7-8 and TRBJ1-1, with D tentatively TRBD1 (5 bases). CDR1 is SGHVS and CDR2 is FQNEAQ in the germline V gene. This CDR3 comprises 15 residues. Between the trimmed V and J ends, which lost 7 bases and 0 bases, there was a span of 15 bases.

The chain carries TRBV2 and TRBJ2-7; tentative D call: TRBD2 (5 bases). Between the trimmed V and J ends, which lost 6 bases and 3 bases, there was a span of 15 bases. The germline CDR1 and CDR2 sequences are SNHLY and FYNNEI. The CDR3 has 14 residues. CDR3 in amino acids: CASSPRTEYYEQYF. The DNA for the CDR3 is TGTGCCAGCAGCCCTAGGACTGAATACTACGAGCAGTACTTC.

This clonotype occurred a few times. Here the CDR3 DNA reads TGTGCCAGCAGCAAGAGGGGACTCAAAAACATTCAGTACTTC. This encodes CASSKRGLKNIQYF. The chain joins TRBV28 to TRBJ2-4; D might be TRBD2 (6 bases). The germline gives CDR1 MDHEN, CDR2 SYDVKM. Trimming took off 6 bases at V and 3 bases at J, with 12 bases between the two ends. The CDR3 is 14 amino acids.

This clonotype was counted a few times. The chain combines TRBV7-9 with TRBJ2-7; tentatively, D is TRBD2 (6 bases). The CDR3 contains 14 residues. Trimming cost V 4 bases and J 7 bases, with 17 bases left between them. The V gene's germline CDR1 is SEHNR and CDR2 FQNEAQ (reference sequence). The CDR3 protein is CASSSGTLPFEQYF. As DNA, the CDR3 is TGTGCCAGCAGCTCCGGGACTTTACCTTTTGAGCAGTACTTC.

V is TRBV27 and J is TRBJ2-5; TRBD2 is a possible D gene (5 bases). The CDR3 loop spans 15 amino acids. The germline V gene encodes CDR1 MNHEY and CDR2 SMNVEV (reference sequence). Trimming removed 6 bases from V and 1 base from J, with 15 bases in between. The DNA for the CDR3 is TGTGCCAGCAGCGCTCTATCGGGATTCCAAGAGACCCAGTACTTC. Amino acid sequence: CASSALSGFQETQYF.

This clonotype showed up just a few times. The CDR3 sequence: CASSLDLYNEQFF. The CDR3 DNA follows: TGTGCCAGCAGCTTAGATTTGTACAATGAGCAGTTCTTC. The rearrangement joins TRBV11-1 to TRBJ2-1; D uncertain. V was pared by 1 base and J by 4 bases, with 5 bases between. CDR3 length equals 13 residues. CDR1 SGHAT and CDR2 FQDESV come from the germline V gene (reference sequence).